The entry below gives a single T cell receptor (beta chain) sequence along with its context. This specimen comes from a study of shared clonotypes between healthy human individuals. Whole-study context: Donor composition was two women and three men, aged 18 to 49. Each donor's CD8 memory used one plate, CD8 naive two, each CD4 subset three.

Terminally differentiated effector memory CD45RA+ cells were excluded from the naive CD8 cells, which were CD45RO-negative and positively selected for CCR7. The method was immunoSEQ multiplex PCR; TCRdb's version includes in-frame clones alone and lacks a portion of them. The sample lists some 600,000 clones, approximately 96% occurring once. CDR1 SGHVS and CDR2 FQNEAQ come from the germline V gene. Trimming pared 0 bases from V and 10 bases from J, leaving 10 bases between. The CDR3 has 13 amino acids. The chain uses TRBV7-8 and TRBJ2-1, with D perhaps TRBD1 or TRBD2 (5 bases each). The sample comprised naive CD8+ T cells sorted from blood. The sequence came from a woman aged 25 to 39 in good health. CDR3 DNA sequence: TGTGCCAGCAGCTTAGCGAGGGGTTGGGAGCAGTTCTTC. Amino acids: CASSLARGWEQFF.